This is a list of T cell receptor beta chains from one sample in a study of blood T cell repertoires in COVID-19. Profiling relied on immunoSEQ multiplex PCR, and the TCRdb table lists in-frame clones only, not all of them. The top ten clones hold over 4% of a sample with about 250,000 clones, around 84% of them seen once. Material for sequencing was PBMCs or T cells enriched from blood (not recorded which). Receptors were obtained from a man aged 35-49 years who had been exposed to COVID-19. Each CDR3 is given with its conserved first and last residue. Each record gives: D gene, clone size, V gene, J gene, CDR3 protein, CDR3 DNA. D genes are given only for firm matches. A row's size may be missing; if present it is once, few, many or a size class.

NA,NA,TRBV11-2,TRBJ2-7,CASSLGNTWEQYF,TGTGCCAGCAGCTTAGGTAACACCTGGGAGCAGTACTTC
NA,NA,TRBV18,TRBJ2-7,CASSVAHEQYF,TGTGCCAGCTCTGTGGCCCACGAGCAGTACTTC
NA,NA,TRBV24-1,TRBJ1-5,CATSDSLGSDNQPQHF,TGTGCCACCAGTGATTCCCTCGGGTCAGATAATCAGCCCCAGCATTTT
TRBD1,NA,TRBV19,TRBJ1-1,CASKTGTGSWGEAFF,TGTGCCAGTAAAACCGGGACAGGGAGTTGGGGTGAAGCTTTCTTT
TRBD2,NA,TRBV29-1,TRBJ2-3,CSGLAGDTQYF,TGCAGCGGACTAGCGGGAGATACGCAGTATTTT
NA,NA,TRBV7-8,TRBJ1-2,CASRRAGMAGLYGYTF,TGTGCCAGCAGGCGCGCGGGGATGGCCGGCCTCTATGGCTACACCTTC
NA,NA,TRBV19,TRBJ2-3,CASSMGAGAVGTQYF,TGTGCCAGTAGTATGGGGGCGGGAGCTGTCGGTACGCAGTATTTT
TRBD1,NA,TRBV28,TRBJ2-1,CASSMVPRDSRSYNEQFF,TGTGCCAGCAGTATGGTGCCGAGGGACAGCCGTTCCTACAATGAGCAGTTCTTC
NA,NA,TRBV2,TRBJ2-1,CASRNPGRNEQFF,TGTGCCAGCAGGAACCCTGGGCGCAATGAGCAGTTCTTC
NA,NA,TRBV3-1/TRBV3-2,TRBJ2-4,CASSSFGARGTGKNIQYF,TGTGCCAGCAGCTCCTTTGGGGCGCGCGGGACGGGCAAAAACATTCAGTACTTC
NA,NA,TRBV5-4,TRBJ1-1,CASSLFLTREAFF,TGTGCCAGCAGCTTGTTCCTTACCCGGGAAGCTTTCTTT
TRBD2,NA,TRBV4-1,TRBJ2-3,CASSFPGGDTQYF,TGCGCCAGCTCTTTCCCGGGAGGAGATACGCAGTATTTT
TRBD1,NA,TRBV27,TRBJ1-5,CASTPGTGGNQPQHF,TGTGCCAGCACCCCCGGGACAGGGGGAAATCAGCCCCAGCATTTT
NA,NA,TRBV5-1,TRBJ2-2,CASSLARLARDGELFF,TGCGCCAGCAGCTTGGCCCGGTTAGCCCGGGACGGGGAGCTGTTTTTT
NA,NA,TRBV19,TRBJ2-1,CASSYQGWSEQFF,TGTGCCAGTAGTTACCAGGGGTGGAGTGAGCAGTTCTTC
TRBD1,NA,TRBV12-3/TRBV12-4,TRBJ1-6,CASTETGRTPLHF,TGTGCCAGCACCGAGACAGGGCGGACACCCCTCCACTTT
NA,NA,TRBV28,TRBJ1-2,CASSTPGFNYGYTF,TGTGCCAGCAGTACACCGGGATTTAACTATGGCTACACCTTC
NA,NA,TRBV25-1,TRBJ2-3,CASSSWPDTQYF,TGTGCCAGCAGTTCATGGCCAGATACGCAGTATTTT
NA,NA,TRBV6-1,TRBJ2-7,CASSEAGASYEQYF,TGTGCCAGCAGTGAAGCAGGGGCGAGCTACGAGCAGTACTTC
NA,NA,TRBV29-1,TRBJ1-1,CSVERRLNTEAFF,TGCAGCGTTGAGAGGAGACTAAACACTGAAGCTTTCTTT
NA,NA,TRBV20-1,TRBJ2-1,CSAISEAEQFF,TGCAGTGCAATTAGCGAGGCTGAGCAGTTCTTC
NA,NA,TRBV25-1,TRBJ1-5,CASSKGAGNQPQHF,TGTGCCAGCAGTAAAGGGGCGGGCAATCAGCCCCAGCATTTT
NA,NA,TRBV6-5,TRBJ1-4,CASTKDGRGNEKLFF,TGTGCCAGCACCAAAGATGGACGGGGTAATGAAAAACTGTTTTTT
NA,NA,TRBV9,TRBJ1-2,CASSSQGGTHGYTF,TGTGCCAGCAGCTCCCAGGGCGGCACTCATGGCTACACCTTC
NA,few,TRBV9,TRBJ1-6,CASSDDGRVGSPLHF,TGTGCCAGCAGCGACGATGGGAGGGTCGGTTCACCCCTCCACTTT
TRBD2,NA,TRBV11-1,TRBJ2-3,CASSPGTSVPQSQYF,TGTGCCAGCAGCCCCGGGACTAGCGTACCTCAATCGCAGTATTTT
TRBD1,NA,TRBV27,TRBJ2-7,CASKGQRWMESYEQYF,TGTGCCAGCAAGGGACAGAGATGGATGGAATCCTACGAGCAGTACTTC